These T cell receptor beta chains were read from a single sample in a study of human T cells and chemical hapten exposure. TCRdb recomputed calls from the RACE reads with MiXCR, one row per CDR3 protein. Among 50,000 to 70,000 distinct CDR3 sequences, around 12% were seen once, and the ten largest hold 2.4%. The sample was whole blood, taken in connection with sensitization to the hapten diphenylcyclopropenone (DPC). These receptor sequences come from a man aged 25-45 years with alopecia areata. Some clones in this sample may be carry-over from other donors' samples. CDR3s include the opening cysteine and the closing phenylalanine or tryptophan. The D gene is left open where the match is weak. Clone size is stated in some rows and not others, as once, few, many or a class when expanded.

d_call j_call clone_size v_call cdr3_nt cdr3_aa
NA TRBJ2-3 many TRBV27 TGTGCCAGCAGTCCTGGGCTCGACACAGATACGCAGTATTTT CASSPGLDTDTQYF
TRBD2 TRBJ2-7 NA TRBV4-1 TGCGCCAGCTCCCGGGGACCTAGCGGGCCGTCCTACGAGCAGTACTTC CASSRGPSGPSYEQYF
NA TRBJ1-1 NA TRBV11-2 TGTGCCAGCAGCTTTTGGGAGAACACTGAAGCTTTCTTT CASSFWENTEAFF
NA TRBJ2-7 few TRBV5-1 TGCGCCAGCAGCTTGGAGGGTACAGTATATTCCTACGAGCAGTACTTC CASSLEGTVYSYEQYF
TRBD1 TRBJ1-5 many TRBV24-1 TGTGCCACCAGTGACCATGGACAGGGGAACGGTCAGCCCCAGCATTTT CATSDHGQGNGQPQHF
TRBD1 TRBJ2-7 many TRBV6-2/TRBV6-3 TGTGCCAGCAGGAAGAAAGGGGGCCCCACCTCCTACGAGCAGTACTTC CASRKKGGPTSYEQYF
NA TRBJ2-5 few TRBV4-3 TGCGCCAGCAGCCAAGAAGATACGGGGACCCAGTACTTC CASSQEDTGTQYF
NA TRBJ2-1 NA TRBV28 TGTGCCAGCAGTTGGGGGTATCACAATGAGCAGTTCTTC CASSWGYHNEQFF
TRBD1 TRBJ1-5 few TRBV2 TGTGCCAGCATGACAGGGGCTAGCAATCAGCCCCAGCATTTT CASMTGASNQPQHF
TRBD1 TRBJ1-1 NA TRBV18 TGTGCCAGCTCACCATTCAACAGGGGGATGAACACTGAAGCTTTCTTT CASSPFNRGMNTEAFF
NA TRBJ1-1 few TRBV2 TGTGCCACTTCAGGAGAGGACACTGAAGCTTTCTTT CATSGEDTEAFF
TRBD2 TRBJ2-5 many TRBV7-8 TGTGCCAGCAGCCCGGGACTAGCGGCGCAAGAGACCCAGTACTTC CASSPGLAAQETQYF
NA TRBJ2-7 NA TRBV20-1 TGCAGTGCCATAAGTTCCCAGGGGAATCGGTACGAGCAGTACTTC CSAISSQGNRYEQYF
TRBD2 TRBJ2-3 few TRBV7-2 TGTGCCAGCAGCCCAAGAACGGGACTAGTTGCAGATACGCAGTATTTT CASSPRTGLVADTQYF
TRBD1 TRBJ2-2 many TRBV7-2 TGTGCCAGCAGCCGCCTACCGGGACAGGGAGGCACCGGGGAGCTGTTTTTT CASSRLPGQGGTGELFF
TRBD1 TRBJ2-1 NA TRBV3-1 TGTGCCAGCAGCCCTTGGCCGGGACAGGGGGCGAATGAGCAGTTCTTC CASSPWPGQGANEQFF
TRBD1 TRBJ1-6 NA TRBV3-1 TGTGCCAGCAGCCGATCGGGACAGCGGTATAATTCACCCCTCCACTTT CASSRSGQRYNSPLHF
NA TRBJ1-5 many TRBV7-9 TGTGCCAGCAGCTTCGCAGAACAGCCCCAGCATTTT CASSFAEQPQHF
TRBD1 TRBJ1-6 NA TRBV27 TGTGCCAGCAGTTTATCGGGGGACAGGGGGCTTAAAGGGGGAAATTCACCCCTCCACTTT CASSLSGDRGLKGGNSPLHF
TRBD2 TRBJ2-1 many TRBV4-3 TGCGCCAGCAGCCAGAAGAGCGGGGGGGCCAATGAGCAGTTCTTC CASSQKSGGANEQFF
TRBD1 TRBJ1-6 many TRBV30 TGTGCCTGGAGATGGGACAGCAAGAATAATTCACCCCTCCACTTT CAWRWDSKNNSPLHF
NA TRBJ2-7 many TRBV7-9 TGTGCCAGCAGCTCCGATACTGGGAGGGAGCAGTACTTC CASSSDTGREQYF
TRBD1 TRBJ2-1 few TRBV4-1 TGCGCCAGCAGCCAAGATAGGCCAGGGGGCGGTGAGCAGTTCTTC CASSQDRPGGGEQFF
TRBD1 TRBJ2-3 many TRBV24-1 TGTGCCACCAGTGACCCGAGGGGGCTGGCAGATACGCAGTATTTT CATSDPRGLADTQYF
NA TRBJ2-2 many TRBV11-2 TGTGCCAGCAGCCTTAACATGGGGGCCGGGGAGCTGTTTTTT CASSLNMGAGELFF
NA TRBJ2-5 few TRBV19 TGTGCCAGTAGTCCCCTCATCGGGGACGGTGGGGAGACCCAGTACTTC CASSPLIGDGGETQYF
TRBD1 TRBJ1-1 few TRBV7-3 TGTGCCAGCAGCCCCGGACAGGGGGGTGCTGAAGCTTTCTTT CASSPGQGGAEAFF
NA TRBJ2-6 NA TRBV27 TGTGCCAGCAGTTTCGACAGGTCTATCTCTGGGGCCAACGTCCTGACTTTC CASSFDRSISGANVLTF
NA TRBJ2-1 NA TRBV29-1 TGCAGCGTCGGGGACTATGAGCAGTTCTTC CSVGDYEQFF
TRBD2 TRBJ2-3 NA TRBV3-1 TGTGCCAGCAGCCAAGACCCCACGACTAGCGGACCCCGCACAGATACGCAGTATTTT CASSQDPTTSGPRTDTQYF
NA TRBJ1-1 few TRBV9 TGTGCCAGCGGCTTTGGGGGGCTGGACACTGAAGCTTTCTTT CASGFGGLDTEAFF
TRBD1 TRBJ1-1 many TRBV29-1 TGCAGCGAGCGGACAGGGGGCATGAACACTGAAGCTTTCTTT CSERTGGMNTEAFF
NA TRBJ2-3 many TRBV6-2/TRBV6-3 TGTGCCAGCAGTTACTCGATGGTCCAGGGAACAGATACGCAGTATTTT CASSYSMVQGTDTQYF
NA TRBJ1-6 few TRBV20-1 TGCAGTGCCCGCCCGGGGGATTATTCACCCCTCCACTTT CSARPGDYSPLHF
NA TRBJ2-5 few TRBV29-1 TGCAGCGTTGGCCCGCAAGAGACCCAGTACTTC CSVGPQETQYF
TRBD1 TRBJ2-1 NA TRBV28 TGTGCCAGCAGCCCCCCGGACAGGGCCCAGAATGAGCAGTTCTTC CASSPPDRAQNEQFF
NA TRBJ2-1 few TRBV5-4 TGTGCCAGCAGCCCGCTCGGGACAAAGAGCTCCTACAATGAGCAGTTCTTC CASSPLGTKSSYNEQFF
NA TRBJ2-7 NA TRBV12-3/TRBV12-4 TGTGCCAGCAGTTTCGATACCCCGAGGAAGCAGTACTTC CASSFDTPRKQYF
NA TRBJ2-2 NA TRBV11-2 TGTGCCAGCGGCTTTATGGGACACACCACCGGGGAGCTGTTTTTT CASGFMGHTTGELFF
NA TRBJ2-7 NA TRBV20-1 TGCAGTGCTAAAACCGGGACTTTCGGTCACTTC CSAKTGTFGHF
NA TRBJ2-1 many TRBV27 TGTGCCAGCAGTTACTCCTTGAGCTCCTACAATGAGCAGTTCTTC CASSYSLSSYNEQFF
NA TRBJ2-1 NA TRBV3-1 TGTGCCAGCAGCCAAGTGGGTTACAATGAGCAGTTCTTC CASSQVGYNEQFF
NA TRBJ2-7 many TRBV7-3 TGTGCCAGCAGCTTAGGATCCCACGGCGAGCAGTACTTC CASSLGSHGEQYF
NA TRBJ2-7 NA TRBV3-1 TGTGCCAGCAGCCAAGCCGTCGGGAGCACCTACGAGCAGTACTTC CASSQAVGSTYEQYF
TRBD1 TRBJ2-7 few TRBV18 TGTGCCAGCTCACCTCTGGGACAGGGGGACGAGCAGTACTTC CASSPLGQGDEQYF
NA TRBJ1-2 many TRBV5-1 TGCGCCAGCAGCTTGGCGTCAAGAAACTATGGCTACACCTTC CASSLASRNYGYTF
TRBD1 TRBJ1-6 few TRBV9 TGTGCCAGCAGCGGACAGGGGAACAATTCACCCCTCCACTTT CASSGQGNNSPLHF
NA TRBJ2-2 many TRBV12-3/TRBV12-4 TGTGCCAGCAGTTTTCTGGGGCCCAACGGGGAGCTGTTTTTT CASSFLGPNGELFF
NA TRBJ1-1 few TRBV7-3 TGTGCCAGCAGCCCAACCCGTGAGATGAACACTGAAGCTTTCTTT CASSPTREMNTEAFF
TRBD2 TRBJ2-3 many TRBV15 TGTGCCACCAGCGGTTCTAGCGGGGGCCTCACAGATACGCAGTATTTT CATSGSSGGLTDTQYF
NA TRBJ2-5 NA TRBV6-6 TGTGCCAGCAGTTACGTGAAGTTACAAGAGACCCAGTACTTC CASSYVKLQETQYF
NA TRBJ1-2 NA TRBV12-3/TRBV12-4 TGTGCCAGCAGTTTAGCAGGGATTGACTATGGCTACACCTTC CASSLAGIDYGYTF
TRBD1 TRBJ1-6 many TRBV7-3 TGTGCCAGCAGCTCCGGGACAGCCAATTCACCCCTCCACTTT CASSSGTANSPLHF
NA TRBJ2-7 few TRBV7-2 TGTGCCAGCAGCTTAGTGGAATGGGGGGCCGAGCAGTACTTC CASSLVEWGAEQYF
TRBD1 TRBJ2-3 NA TRBV24-1 TGTGCCACCAGTCATACCGGGACAGCTAGCACAGATACGCAGTATTTT CATSHTGTASTDTQYF
NA TRBJ2-2 NA TRBV7-9 TGTGCCAGCAGCCCGGGGGACGGGGAGCTGTTTTTT CASSPGDGELFF
NA TRBJ1-1 many TRBV20-1 TGCAGTGCTAGAGGACCGCTAAACACTGAAGCTTTCTTT CSARGPLNTEAFF
NA TRBJ2-3 many TRBV12-3/TRBV12-4 TGTGCCAGCCCCGCGGGGCAGGGGGTACCCACAGATACGCAGTATTTT CASPAGQGVPTDTQYF